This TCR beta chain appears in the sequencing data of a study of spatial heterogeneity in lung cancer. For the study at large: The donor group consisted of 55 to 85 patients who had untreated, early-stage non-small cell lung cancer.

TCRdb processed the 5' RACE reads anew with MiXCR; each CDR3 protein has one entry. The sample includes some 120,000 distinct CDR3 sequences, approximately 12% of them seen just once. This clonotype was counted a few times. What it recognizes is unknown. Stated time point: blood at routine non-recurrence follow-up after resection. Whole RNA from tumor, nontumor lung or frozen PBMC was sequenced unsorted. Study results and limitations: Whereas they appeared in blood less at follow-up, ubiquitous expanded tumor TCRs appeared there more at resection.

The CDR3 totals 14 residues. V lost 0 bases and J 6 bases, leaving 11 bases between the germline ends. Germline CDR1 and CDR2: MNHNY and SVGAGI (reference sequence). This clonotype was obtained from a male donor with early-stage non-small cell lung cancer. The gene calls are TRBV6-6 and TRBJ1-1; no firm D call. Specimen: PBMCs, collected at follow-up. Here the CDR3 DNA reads TGTGCCAGCAGTTACTCTCCAGAAACGGCTGAAGCTTTCTTT. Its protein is CASSYSPETAEAFF.